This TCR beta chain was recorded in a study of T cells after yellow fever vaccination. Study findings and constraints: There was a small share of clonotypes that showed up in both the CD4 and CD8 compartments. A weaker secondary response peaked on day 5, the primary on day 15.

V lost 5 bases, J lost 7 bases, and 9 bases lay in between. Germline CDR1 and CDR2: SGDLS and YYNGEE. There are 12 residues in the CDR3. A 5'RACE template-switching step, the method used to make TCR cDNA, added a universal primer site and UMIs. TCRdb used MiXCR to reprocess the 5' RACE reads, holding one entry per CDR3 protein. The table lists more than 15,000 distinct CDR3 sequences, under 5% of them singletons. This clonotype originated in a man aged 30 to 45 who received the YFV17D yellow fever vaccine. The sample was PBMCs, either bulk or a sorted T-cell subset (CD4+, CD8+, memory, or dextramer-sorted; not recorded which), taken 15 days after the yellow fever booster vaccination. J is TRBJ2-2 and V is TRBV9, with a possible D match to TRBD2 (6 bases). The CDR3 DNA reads TGTGCCAGCAGAGCCGGGGGCGGGGAGCTGTTTTTT. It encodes CASRAGGGELFF.